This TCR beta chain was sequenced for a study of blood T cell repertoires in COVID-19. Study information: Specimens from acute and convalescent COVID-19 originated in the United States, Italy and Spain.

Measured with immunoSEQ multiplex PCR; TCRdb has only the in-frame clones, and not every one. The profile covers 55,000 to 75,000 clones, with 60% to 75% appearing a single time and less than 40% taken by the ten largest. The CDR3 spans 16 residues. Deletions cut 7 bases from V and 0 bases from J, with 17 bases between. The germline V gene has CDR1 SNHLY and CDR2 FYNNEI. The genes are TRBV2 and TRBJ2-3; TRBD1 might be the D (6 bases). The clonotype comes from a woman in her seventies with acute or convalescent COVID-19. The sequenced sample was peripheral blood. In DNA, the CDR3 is TGTGCCAGCATCTGGACAGCCGACTCTAGCACAGATACGCAGTATTTT. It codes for CASIWTADSSTDTQYF.